This T cell receptor beta chain was sequenced during a study of blood T cell repertoires in COVID-19 (TCRdb year 2020). Background on the whole study: Samples from collaborators originated in the United States, Italy and Spain and spanned both the acute and convalescent phases of COVID-19. The prospective study material was composed of cDNA or gDNA derived from T cells, B-cell-depleted T cells, or PBMCs. The dataset comprised deeply sampled blood TCRbeta repertoires from subjects exposed to, actively infected with, or recovered from COVID-19. The repertoires were released in a freely available public database intended as a resource for research on the immune response to SARS-CoV-2. The samples were drawn from the first 160 participants of the ongoing ImmuneRACE study and from 950 to 1,500 subjects provided by 6 global collaborators. Nearly every sample came with metadata listing a de-identified subject ID, COVID-19 status, age in years and sex. HLA class I and class II types, where available, came from metadata supplied by the sample provider rather than from assay-based typing.

Of note for this clone: Its antigen remains unidentified. There are no base qualities to consult, and no much larger clone falls within one base.

What the research found in general, with its limitations: Clinical and demographic metadata were provided uncurated, with the amount varying by source and participant.

Trimming removed 3 bases from V and 2 bases from J, leaving 5 bases between the germline ends. The germline V gene gives CDR1 as KGHSH and CDR2 as LQKENI. From its cysteine to its phenylalanine, the CDR3 spans 13 amino acids. Only the CDR3 region is kept as DNA, spanning 39 bases read in frame from base 1. The immunoSEQ Assay, a bias-controlled multiplex PCR, was used to amplify TCRbeta CDR3 regions from genomic DNA. In the original analysis: Nucleated cell counts per sample were estimated from amplification of reference gene primers within the assay. To quantify the absolute abundance of each unique TCRbeta CDR3 rearrangement, sequence reads were collapsed and filtered. For each sample, productive Simpson clonality was calculated as the square root of Simpson's diversity index across productive rearrangements. This is the immuneACCESS table as TCRdb keeps it, with only in-frame sequences that have V and J called. A part of the clones is gone; compared with another copy, unresolved V genes explain less than half, and the rest is unexplained. That table gives V, J and clone size, and the DNA gave D and trimming. A total of about 68,000 clones appear in this sample, over 70% of them only once. Clones ranked in the top ten supply less than 2.5% of the sample.

Collaborating institutions collected whole blood in K2EDTA tubes following their own protocols. For TCRbeta analysis, collaborators shipped samples as frozen whole blood, isolated PBMCs, or DNA extracted from either of those sample types. The receptor chain draws on TRBV18 and TRBJ2-1, and perhaps TRBD2 as D gene, on 5 matching bases. This receptor was taken from a human donor in a cohort sampled during active COVID-19. The sequenced sample consisted of peripheral blood. The CDR3 protein: CASSPGTYNEQFF. DNA sequence: TGTGCCAGCTCACCCGGGACCTACAATGAGCAGTTCTTC.